This T cell receptor beta chain was documented in a study of blood T cells in healthy people across ages. Study-level findings and limits: Higher diversity, along with more naive CD4+ cells, distinguished long-lived donors from aged donors. Researchers judged that diversity estimates from one million T cells fell short of true values.

CDR3 length equals 14 residues. Germline loops: CDR1 SQVTM, CDR2 ANQGSEA. Trimming took 3 bases from V and 3 from J; bases not matched to a gene: 6. Alongside a J-beta primer mix, a sample-barcoded 5' primer served in a second PCR lasting roughly 6 to 11 cycles. The template-switch adaptor was a 5' adaptor with 12 random nucleotides. It tagged each cDNA molecule. TCRdb ran MiXCR on the 5' RACE reads and lists one entry per CDR3 protein. This sample has 850,000 to 1,000,000 distinct CDR3 sequences; around 48% occur once, and the top ten carry 10% to 15%. Details on this clonotype: Its specificity is unknown.

Sequences were obtained from blood. The receptor was derived from a man aged 25-45 years in good health. This chain connects TRBV29-1 to TRBJ1-2; 8 positions agree with TRBD1. CDR3 sequence: CSVEPTGDDYGYTF. The CDR3 region has the DNA TGCAGCGTTGAGCCGACAGGGGACGACTATGGCTACACCTTC.